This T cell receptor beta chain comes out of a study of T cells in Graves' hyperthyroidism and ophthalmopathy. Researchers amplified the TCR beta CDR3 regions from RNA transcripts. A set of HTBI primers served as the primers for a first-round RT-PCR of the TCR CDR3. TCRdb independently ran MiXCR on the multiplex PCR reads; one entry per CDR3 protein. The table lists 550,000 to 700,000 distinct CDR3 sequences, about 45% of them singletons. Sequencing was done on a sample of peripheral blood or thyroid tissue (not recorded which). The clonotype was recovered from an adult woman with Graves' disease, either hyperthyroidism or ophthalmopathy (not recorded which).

Here the CDR3 reads CASRDRVRQETQYF. The CDR3 bases are TGTGCCAGCAGGGACAGGGTCCGGCAAGAGACCCAGTACTTC. The chain links TRBV12-3 or TRBV12-4 to TRBJ2-5, with 8 positions matching TRBD1. The CDR3 runs 14 residues. Trimming cost V 6 bases and J 2 bases; bases outside gene matches: 5.